This TCR beta chain was sequenced in a study of blood T cell repertoires in COVID-19. Assay: immunoSEQ multiplex PCR; the TCRdb copy retains only in-frame clones and omits some. The sample lists about 220,000 clones, 88% occurring once. The V gene lost 0 bases and the J gene lost 6 bases, with 14 bases spanning the gap. CDR1 SEHNR and CDR2 FQNEAQ come from the germline V gene (reference sequence). The CDR3 totals 16 residues. Sequences were obtained from PBMCs or T cells enriched from blood (not recorded which). The sequence was collected from a woman in her twenties or thirties who had recovered from COVID-19. This rearrangement joins TRBV7-9 to TRBJ2-2; D not certain. CDR3 region: CASSLAEKFPSGELFF. As DNA, the CDR3 is TGTGCCAGCAGCTTAGCGGAGAAGTTCCCGTCCGGGGAGCTGTTTTTT.